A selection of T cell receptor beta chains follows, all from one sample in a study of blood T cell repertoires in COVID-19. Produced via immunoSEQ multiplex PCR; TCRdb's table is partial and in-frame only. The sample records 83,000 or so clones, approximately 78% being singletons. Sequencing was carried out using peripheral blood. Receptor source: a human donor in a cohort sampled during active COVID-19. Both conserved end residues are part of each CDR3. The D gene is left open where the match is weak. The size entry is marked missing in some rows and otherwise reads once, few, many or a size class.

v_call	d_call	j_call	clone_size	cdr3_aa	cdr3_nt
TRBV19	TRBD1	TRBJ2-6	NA	CASRTGLGANVLTF	TGTGCCAGTAGGACAGGGCTCGGGGCCAACGTCCTGACTTTC
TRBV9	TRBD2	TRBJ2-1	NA	CASSVGAGTRADEQFF	TGTGCCAGCAGCGTAGGTGCCGGGACTAGGGCGGATGAGCAGTTCTTC
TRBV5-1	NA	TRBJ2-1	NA	CASSLAESRDEQFF	TGCGCCAGCAGCTTGGCCGAAAGCAGGGATGAGCAGTTCTTC
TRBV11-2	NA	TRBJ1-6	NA	CASSPTKQGMSYNSPLHF	TGTGCCAGCAGCCCTACCAAACAGGGAATGTCCTATAATTCACCCCTCCACTTT
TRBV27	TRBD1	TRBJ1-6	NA	CASSLFVVTPGTGVSPLHF	TGTGCCAGCAGTTTATTTGTGGTAACTCCGGGGACAGGGGTGTCACCCCTCCACTTT
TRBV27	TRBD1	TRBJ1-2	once	CASSFNIGQGNYGYTF	TGTGCCAGCAGTTTTAATATTGGACAGGGTAACTATGGCTACACCTTC
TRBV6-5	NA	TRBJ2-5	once	CASTTGGGARETQYF	TGTGCCAGCACAACCGGAGGGGGGGCGCGGGAGACCCAGTACTTC
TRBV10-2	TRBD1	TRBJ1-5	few	CASRATGGNQPQHF	TGCGCCAGCAGAGCGACAGGGGGAAATCAGCCCCAGCATTTT
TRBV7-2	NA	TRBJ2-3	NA	CASSLQGGLADTQYF	TGTGCCAGCAGCCTACAGGGTGGGTTGGCAGATACGCAGTATTTT
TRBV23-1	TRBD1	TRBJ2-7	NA	CASSQNRDSYEQYF	TGCGCCAGCAGTCAAAACCGGGACAGCTACGAGCAGTACTTC
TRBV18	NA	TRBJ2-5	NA	CASSPRRGGGETQYF	TGTGCCAGCTCACCAAGAAGGGGGGGAGGAGAGACCCAGTACTTC
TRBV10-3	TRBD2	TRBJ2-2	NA	CAISAETSGYTGELFF	TGTGCCATCAGTGCGGAGACTAGCGGGTACACCGGGGAGCTGTTTTTT
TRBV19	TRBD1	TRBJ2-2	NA	CASSHGTGYDGELFF	TGTGCCAGTAGTCACGGGACAGGGTACGACGGGGAGCTGTTTTTT
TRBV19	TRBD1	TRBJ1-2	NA	CASSKTHRGSNYGYTF	TGTGCCAGTAGTAAAACCCACAGGGGTAGTAACTATGGCTACACCTTC
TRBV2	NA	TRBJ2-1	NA	CASSVTGIEQFF	TGTGCCAGCAGTGTAACAGGGATTGAGCAGTTCTTC
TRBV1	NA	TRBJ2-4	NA	CTSSQGRPDSPAKNIQYF	TGCACCAGCAGCCAAGGTAGACCGGACAGCCCAGCCAAAAACATTCAGTACTTC
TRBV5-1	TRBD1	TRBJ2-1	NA	CASSSGQGLYEQFF	TGCGCCAGCAGCTCGGGACAGGGGCTTTATGAGCAGTTCTTC
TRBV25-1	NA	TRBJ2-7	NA	CASSGIWGGRNYEQYF	TGTGCCAGCAGTGGTATTTGGGGAGGCCGCAACTACGAGCAGTACTTC
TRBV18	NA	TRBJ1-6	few	CASSGGNSPLHF	TGTGCCAGCTCAGGAGGGAATTCACCCCTCCACTTT
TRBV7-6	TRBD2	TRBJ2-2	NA	CASSLWASGGTGELFF	TGTGCCAGCAGCTTGTGGGCTAGCGGGGGAACCGGGGAGCTGTTTTTT
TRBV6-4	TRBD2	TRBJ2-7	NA	CASRQLAGESYEQYF	TGTGCCAGCAGACAACTAGCGGGGGAATCCTACGAGCAGTACTTC
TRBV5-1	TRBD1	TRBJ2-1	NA	CASSTGDRTPSNEQFF	TGCGCCAGCTCGACTGGGGACAGAACCCCTTCCAATGAGCAGTTCTTC
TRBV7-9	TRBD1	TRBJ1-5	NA	CASSQTGGDQPQHF	TGTGCCAGCAGCCAGACAGGGGGCGATCAGCCCCAGCATTTT
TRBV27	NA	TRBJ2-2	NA	CASSLLGDVGELFF	TGTGCCAGCAGTTTGCTAGGGGATGTCGGGGAGCTGTTTTTT
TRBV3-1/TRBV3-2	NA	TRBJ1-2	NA	CASSQLQGQGGYTF	TGTGCCAGCAGCCAGCTGCAGGGTCAGGGTGGCTACACCTTC
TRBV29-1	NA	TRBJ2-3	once	CSVLKGGTDTQYF	TGCAGCGTTCTAAAGGGGGGCACAGATACGCAGTATTTT
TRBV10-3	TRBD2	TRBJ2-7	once	CAISLAGQAYEQYF	TGTGCCATCAGCTTAGCGGGGCAGGCCTACGAGCAGTACTTC
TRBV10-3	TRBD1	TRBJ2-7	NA	CAISRGQGYEQYF	TGTGCCATCAGCCGAGGACAGGGCTACGAGCAGTACTTC
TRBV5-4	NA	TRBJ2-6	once	CASSSQDSGANVLTF	TGTGCCAGCAGCAGTCAGGACTCTGGGGCCAACGTCCTGACTTTC
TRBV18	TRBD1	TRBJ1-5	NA	CASSLLTGALGQPQHF	TGTGCCAGCTCACTCCTGACAGGGGCGCTTGGTCAGCCCCAGCATTTT
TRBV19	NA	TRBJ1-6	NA	CASSTLSSPLHF	TGTGCCAGTAGTACGCTGAGTTCACCCCTCCACTTT
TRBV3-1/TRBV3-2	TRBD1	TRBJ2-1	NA	CASSLRDSHRDEQFF	TGTGCCAGCAGCCTCCGGGACAGCCATCGAGATGAGCAGTTCTTC
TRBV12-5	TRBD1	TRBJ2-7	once	CASAQTGSNPYEQYF	TGTGCTAGTGCTCAGACAGGGTCTAACCCCTACGAGCAGTACTTC
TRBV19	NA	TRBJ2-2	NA	CASSSEVAGELFF	TGTGCCAGTAGTAGTGAGGTCGCCGGGGAGCTGTTTTTT
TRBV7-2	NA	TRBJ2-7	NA	CASSLGQLLEQYF	TGTGCCAGCAGCTTAGGACAGCTACTCGAGCAGTACTTC
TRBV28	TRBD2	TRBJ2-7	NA	CASSQTSGGSYEQYF	TGTGCCAGCAGCCAAACTAGCGGGGGGTCCTACGAGCAGTACTTC
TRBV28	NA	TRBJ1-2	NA	CASISGEGRSRGYTF	TGTGCCAGCATCTCCGGGGAGGGAAGATCTAGAGGCTACACCTTC
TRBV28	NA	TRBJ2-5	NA	CASSWTVQETQYF	TGTGCCAGCAGCTGGACAGTCCAAGAGACCCAGTACTTC
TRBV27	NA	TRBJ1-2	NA	CASSEGGQNYGYTF	TGTGCCAGCAGTGAGGGCGGCCAAAACTATGGCTACACCTTC
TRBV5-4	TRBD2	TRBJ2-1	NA	CASSLWGGGTEQFF	TGTGCCAGCAGCTTGTGGGGCGGGGGTACTGAGCAGTTCTTC
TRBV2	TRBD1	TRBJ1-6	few	CASRKDRVLHF	TGTGCCAGCAGGAAGGACAGGGTCCTCCACTTT
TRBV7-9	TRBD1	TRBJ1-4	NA	CASSLDMGTDEKLFF	TGTGCCAGCAGCTTAGACATGGGGACAGATGAAAAACTGTTTTTT
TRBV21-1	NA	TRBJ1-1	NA	CASSKVRGDQLSWDTEAFF	TGTGCCAGCAGCAAAGTCAGGGGAGACCAATTGAGTTGGGACACTGAAGCTTTCTTT
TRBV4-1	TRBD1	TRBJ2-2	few	CASSHAVGQGTNTGELFF	TGCGCCAGCAGTCATGCCGTGGGACAGGGGACCAACACCGGGGAGCTGTTTTTT
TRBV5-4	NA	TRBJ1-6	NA	CASSVQGHFILHF	TGTGCCAGCAGCGTACAGGGCCATTTCATCCTCCACTTT
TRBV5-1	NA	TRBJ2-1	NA	CASSLWTDNEQFF	TGCGCCAGCAGCCTCTGGACTGACAATGAGCAGTTCTTC
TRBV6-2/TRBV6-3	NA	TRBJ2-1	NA	CASSYLLNRDNARQFF	TGTGCCAGCAGTTACTTGTTAAACCGGGACAACGCGAGGCAGTTCTTC
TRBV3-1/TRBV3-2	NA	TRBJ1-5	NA	CASSLPNQPQHF	TGTGCCAGCAGCCTTCCAAATCAGCCCCAGCATTTT
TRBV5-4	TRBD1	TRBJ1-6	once	CASSLARGRSPLHF	TGTGCCAGCAGCTTGGCCAGGGGGCGATCACCCCTCCACTTT
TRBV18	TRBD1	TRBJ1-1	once	CASSPRYGQGGYTEAFF	TGTGCCAGCTCACCACGGTACGGACAGGGAGGGTACACTGAAGCTTTCTTT